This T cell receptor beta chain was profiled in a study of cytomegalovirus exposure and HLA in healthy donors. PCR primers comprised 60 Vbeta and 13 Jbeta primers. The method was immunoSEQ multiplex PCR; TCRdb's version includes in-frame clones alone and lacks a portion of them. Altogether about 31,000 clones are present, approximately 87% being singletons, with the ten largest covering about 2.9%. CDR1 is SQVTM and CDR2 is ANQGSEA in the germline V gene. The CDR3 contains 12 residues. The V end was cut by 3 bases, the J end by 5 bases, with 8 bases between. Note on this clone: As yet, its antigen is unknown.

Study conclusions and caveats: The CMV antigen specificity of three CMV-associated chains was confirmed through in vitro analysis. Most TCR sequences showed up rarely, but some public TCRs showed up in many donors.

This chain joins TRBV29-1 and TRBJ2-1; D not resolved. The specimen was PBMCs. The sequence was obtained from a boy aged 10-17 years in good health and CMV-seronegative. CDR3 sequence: CSVEQLDNEQFF. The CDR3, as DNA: TGCAGCGTTGAGCAGTTGGACAATGAGCAGTTCTTC.